This entry is about one T cell receptor beta chain. This CDR3 region has 13 residues. Germline-derived CDR1 and CDR2 are SNHLY and FYNNEI. Trimming stripped 4 bases from V and 2 bases from J, with 6 bases between. The data originate from a study of shared clonotypes between healthy human individuals. Repertoires were generated with immunoSEQ multiplex PCR, while TCRdb's copy carries only in-frame clones and drops some. Found here are approximately 2.4 million clones, approximately 96% of them singletons; the top ten hold 0.1% to 0.15%. The sequence came from a young man in good health. Sequencing used naive CD4+ T cells sorted from blood. The subset: CD45RA+ positively selected. This chain connects TRBV2 to TRBJ1-3; no clear D. CDR3 sequence: CASSALAGNTIYF. The CDR3 bases are TGTGCCAGCAGTGCCCTAGCTGGAAACACCATATATTTT.